One sample yielded the 14 T cell receptor beta chains listed below, sequenced in a study of T cells in Graves' hyperthyroidism and ophthalmopathy. Amplification of TCR beta CDR3 regions used RNA as the template. First-round RT-PCR with HTBI primers amplified the TCR CDR3 region. TCRdb recomputed calls from the multiplex PCR reads with MiXCR, one row per CDR3 protein. This table has about 640,000 distinct CDR3 sequences, less than 25% appearing once. Material for sequencing was blood. All receptors come from a man aged 25 to 40 with Graves' ophthalmopathy.

In its sample, this clonotype was seen a few times. The gene calls are TRBV30 and TRBJ1-4, with D unclear. Between the trimmed V and J ends, which lost 8 bases and 8 bases, there was a span of 18 bases. The CDR3 sequence is 13 residues long. Germline-derived CDR1 and CDR2 are GTSNPN and SVGIG (reference sequence). CDR3 amino acids: CALELDLPEKLFF. The CDR3 DNA is TGTGCCCTGGAGTTGGACCTTCCGGAAAAACTGTTTTTT.

As concerns this clonotype: Just one base apart from a much larger clone, this may be a read error. The V gene is TRBV7-6, the J gene TRBJ2-1; a possible D gene is TRBD2 (6 bases). The CDR3 spans 14 residues. The germline V gene encodes CDR1 SGHVS and CDR2 FNYEAQ. Between the trimmed V and J ends, which lost 5 bases and 7 bases, there was a span of 15 bases. In nucleotides, the CDR3 is TGTGCCAGCAGCCCGAAGGGGAGGTCAAATGAGCAGTTCTTC. This sequence encodes CASSPKGRSNEQFF.

This clonotype was detected many times. The rearrangement links TRBV28 to TRBJ2-5, with 7 bases lining up with TRBD1. The V and J ends lost 3 bases and 5 bases, in that order; junction bases with no gene match: 9. Germline V gives CDR1 MDHEN, CDR2 SYDVKM. The CDR3 is 15 residues long. The CDR3 is CASSFDRAGGETQYF. Here the CDR3 DNA reads TGTGCCAGCAGTTTCGACAGGGCAGGAGGCGAGACCCAGTACTTC.

CDR3 nucleotide sequence: TGCAGTGCTTATCATAGGGCCTCCACCAACTATGGCTACACCTTC. Encoded protein: CSAYHRASTNYGYTF. This chain uses TRBV20-1 with TRBJ1-2; D is undetermined. V was clipped by 5 bases and J by 2 bases, with 18 bases between them. The CDR3 covers 15 residues. The germline V gene has CDR1 DFQATT and CDR2 SNEGSKA (reference sequence).

The rearrangement uses TRBV29-1 and TRBJ2-4, with TRBD2 matching over 15 bases. Unmatched junction bases numbered 6, after V lost 4 bases and J lost 2 bases. There are 17 residues in the CDR3. Germline-derived CDR1 and CDR2 are SQVTM and ANQGSEA. The CDR3 here is CSVGGLAGGETKNIQYF. In DNA, the CDR3 is TGCAGCGTTGGTGGACTAGCGGGAGGGGAGACCAAAAACATTCAGTACTTC.

This clonotype was detected a few times. This chain links TRBV29-1 with TRBJ2-3; 10 positions agree with TRBD1. The J segment lost 4 bases and the V segment lost 4 bases, leaving 14 bases of the junction unmatched. The CDR3 has 17 amino acids. Germline CDR1 SQVTM, CDR2 ANQGSEA. CDR3 residues: CSVGTGGRHAYADTQYF. CDR3 DNA sequence: TGCAGCGTTGGGACAGGGGGAAGGCACGCCTACGCAGATACGCAGTATTTT.

This clonotype was found a few times. The V and J genes are TRBV27 and TRBJ2-7; 10 nucleotides agree with TRBD1. Germline V CDR1 and CDR2: MNHEY, SMNVEV (reference sequence). The CDR3 has 14 amino acids. V lost 6 bases and J lost 5; bases outside the gene matches: 7. CDR3 bases: TGTGCCAGCAGGCAGGGACAGGGGTTGAACGAGCAGTACTTC. Translating it yields CASRQGQGLNEQYF.

On this clonotype: The junction does not match germline at one end; this may be a read error. This chain joins TRBV13 and TRBJ1-2; D uncertain. The germline CDR1 and CDR2 sequences are PRHDT and FYEKMQ (reference sequence). The CDR3 extends over 15 amino acids. In nucleotides, the CDR3 is TGCGCCAGCAGCCAAGGCACCGGAATCGGCTATGGCTACACCTTC. Protein product: CASSQGTGIGYGYTF.

As to this clonotype: A much larger clone differs by one base, so this may be a read error. The J gene is TRBJ2-1, the V gene TRBV7-3; 10 bases agree with TRBD2. The end of the DNA aligns better with TRBJ2-7, so the J call may be wrong. The CDR3 runs to 15 residues. From germline, CDR1 is SGHTA and CDR2 FQGTGA. The CDR3 nucleotides are TGTGCCAGCAGCTTATATCTAGCGGGAGCGAATGAGCAGTACTTC. This codes for CASSLYLAGANEQYF.

This clonotype has more than one count but fewer than ten. CDR3 loop: CASSSRGRGVNEQYF. Here the CDR3 DNA reads TGTGCCAGCAGCTCCCGGGGCAGGGGAGTGAACGAGCAGTACTTC. The gene calls are TRBV13 and TRBJ2-7; TRBD1 might be the D (6 bases). V lost 4 bases, J lost 5 bases, and 18 bases lay in between. Looked up from germline, CDR1 is PRHDT and CDR2 is FYEKMQ (reference sequence). This CDR3 has 15 residues.

This clonotype came up a few times. J is TRBJ2-3 and V is TRBV18, with D possibly being TRBD1 (5 bases). V gave up 6 bases and J gave up 4 bases, with 17 bases separating them. The CDR3 runs to 15 residues. Looked up from germline, CDR1 is KGHSH and CDR2 is LQKENI. The CDR3 coding sequence is TGTGCCAGCTCCCGGAAACAGGAGATCGCAGATACGCAGTATTTT. It translates to CASSRKQEIADTQYF.

The CDR3 sequence: CAISRDGNEQYF. CDR3 DNA: TGTGCCATCAGTCGGGACGGGAACGAGCAGTACTTC. V is TRBV10-3 and J is TRBJ2-7; either TRBD1 or TRBD2 may fit D (5 bases each). Germline CDR1 and CDR2: ENHRY and SYGVKD. The CDR3 covers 12 residues. Deletions cut 5 bases from V and 5 bases from J, with 10 bases between.

This clonotype was observed a handful of times. This chain connects TRBV25-1 to TRBJ1-1, with unresolved D. Germline loops: CDR1 MGHDK, CDR2 SYGVNS. Trimming stripped 3 bases from V and 6 bases from J, with 11 bases between. The CDR3 has 13 amino acids. CDR3 DNA: TGTGCCAGCAGTGATCCAGCACTCGCTGAAGCTTTCTTT. Encoded protein: CASSDPALAEAFF.

This clonotype has a handful of counts. V and J are TRBV27 and TRBJ2-1; 10 nucleotides match TRBD2. The ends lost 0 bases at V and 9 bases at J; junction bases unmatched: 11. Germline values: CDR1 MNHEY, CDR2 SMNVEV (reference sequence). The CDR3 totals 17 residues. The CDR3 sequence: CASSLSWLAGVRGEQFF. CDR3 bases: TGTGCCAGCAGTTTATCCTGGCTAGCGGGGGTTAGGGGTGAGCAGTTCTTC.